This record covers a single T cell receptor beta chain. Its antigen is unidentified. The data were produced by immunoSEQ multiplex PCR, yet TCRdb's version contains in-frame clones alone and is incomplete. Seen here are about 140,000 clones, about 90% observed once, and the top ten hold roughly 3%. This CDR3 is built from 15 residues. J was trimmed by 9 bases and V by 5 bases; bases with no gene match: 10. Germline V CDR1 and CDR2: MNHEY, SVGAGI. This sample was taken from a study of cytomegalovirus exposure and HLA in healthy donors. General observations from the study: High specificity and sensitivity for cytomegalovirus status were reported for the classifier. Researchers reported that a few CMV-associated chains were confirmed in vitro as CMV antigen-specific. Cytomegalovirus-associated status was assigned to 164 TCR beta chains. Despite most TCR sequences being rare, some public TCRs occurred in many donors.

The sequence came from a man aged 18 to 30 in good health and CMV-seronegative. V usage is TRBV6-5 and J usage is TRBJ2-1; 10 nucleotides agree with TRBD2. Source material: PBMCs. CDR3 loop: CASSKILAGTGEQFF. The CDR3 DNA reads TGTGCCAGCAGTAAAATACTAGCGGGGACGGGTGAGCAGTTCTTC.